The entry below describes one T cell receptor (beta chain). Trimming removed 0 bases at V and 3 bases at J, with 9 bases between. Germline-derived CDR1 and CDR2 are SGDLS and YYNGEE. There are 14 residues in the CDR3. The data are from a study of CD8+CD57+ T cells in acquired aplastic anemia. Whole-study context: Across the sorted CD4+ and CD8+ cells, DNA amounts averaged approximately 3 ug.

CDR3 and TCR beta VDJ profiling relied on genomic DNA as the template. TCRdb reprocessed the reads via MiXCR and lists one record per CDR3 protein. Of roughly 200,000 distinct CDR3 sequences listed, roughly 65% were seen once; the top ten hold about 39%. Individuals selected for sequencing had exhibited CD8+CD57+ cell expansion on flow cytometry. The source of this sequence is a human donor with aplastic anemia. The gene calls are TRBV9 and TRBJ1-1; no clear D gene. Material for sequencing was sorted CD4+, CD8+, or CD8+CD57+ T cells (not recorded which) from PBMCs. CDR3 bases: TGTGCCAGCAGCGTAGGTTGGCAGGACACTGAAGCTTTCTTT. Protein sequence: CASSVGWQDTEAFF.